Listed below are T cell receptor beta chains from one sample, sequenced in a study of shared clonotypes between healthy human individuals. The repertoire was sequenced with immunoSEQ multiplex PCR; TCRdb's copy has only in-frame clones and lacks some. The sample has roughly 600,000 clones, about 98% seen once; the top ten hold less than 0.35%. Sequencing used naive CD8+ T cells sorted from blood. The receptors come from a man aged 25 to 45 in good health. CDR3s include the opening cysteine and the closing phenylalanine or tryptophan. The D gene is left open where the match is weak. Size values are once, few and many counts, or a class for expanded clones, and some rows have none.

TRBD1,TRBV4-1,NA,TRBJ1-1,TGCGCCAGCAGCCCCACAGGGGGGACTGAAGCTTTCTTT,CASSPTGGTEAFF
TRBD2,TRBV11-2,once,TRBJ2-2,TGTGCCAGCAAATTTAAGCGGGAGTATATCGGGGAGCTGTTTTTT,CASKFKREYIGELFF
NA,TRBV4-3,NA,TRBJ1-1,TGCGCCAGCAGCCAAGATCCCTCCAGGGTGGCGGAGGCTTTCTTT,CASSQDPSRVAEAFF
NA,TRBV6-5,NA,TRBJ2-7,TGTGCCAGCAGTAAAGCGCGCAGGCAGTACTTC,CASSKARRQYF
NA,TRBV20-1,NA,TRBJ2-7,TGCTCCCCTCTTAAGGGAAACGAGCAGTACTTC,CSPLKGNEQYF
NA,TRBV27,NA,TRBJ2-7,TGTGCCAGCAGTCTTAACAGGGCACGGTACGAGCAGTACTTC,CASSLNRARYEQYF
NA,TRBV12-2,NA,TRBJ2-7,TGTGCAAGTCGCGGCCGACTAGCGGGAGCCGAGCAGTACTTC,CASRGRLAGAEQYF
NA,TRBV2,NA,TRBJ2-7,TGTGCCAGCAGTGAAGGAGTTGGCAGGGGGGATTACGAGCAGTACTTC,CASSEGVGRGDYEQYF
NA,TRBV14,NA,TRBJ2-7,TGTGCCAGCAGACCGGCTAGGGCGACCTACGAGCAGTACTTC,CASRPARATYEQYF
NA,TRBV7-2,NA,TRBJ2-7,TGTGCCAGCAGCTCGTACTACGAGCAGTACTTC,CASSSYYEQYF
TRBD1,TRBV29-1,NA,TRBJ2-1,TGCAGCACCCAGGGGGCGTACAATGAGCAGTTCTTC,CSTQGAYNEQFF
NA,TRBV13,NA,TRBJ2-7,TGTGCCAGCAGCAAAGGTATTACCGGGACCTTCTCCTACGAGCAGTACTTC,CASSKGITGTFSYEQYF
TRBD1,TRBV10-2,NA,TRBJ1-1,TGCGCCAGCAGGAACAGGGGCCCGAACACTGAAGCTTTCTTT,CASRNRGPNTEAFF
NA,TRBV29-1,NA,TRBJ2-7,TGCAGCGTGGCCGGGCCAGGATACGAGCAGTACTTC,CSVAGPGYEQYF
NA,TRBV7-3,NA,TRBJ2-1,TGTGCCAGCAGCCCCATAGCAGGGTCCCCCAATGAGCAGTTCTTC,CASSPIAGSPNEQFF
TRBD2,TRBV7-9,NA,TRBJ2-1,TGTGCCAGCAGCGTGGGAGCGGGAGGGTTAGGTGAGCAGTTCTTC,CASSVGAGGLGEQFF
NA,TRBV6-5,NA,TRBJ2-7,TGTGCCAGCAGGCTGACCGGTGCGAGGTACGAGCAGTACTTC,CASRLTGARYEQYF
TRBD2,TRBV5-5,NA,TRBJ2-1,TGTGCCAGCAGCTTGCTCATAGCGGGAGGTTACAATGAGCAGTTCTTC,CASSLLIAGGYNEQFF
TRBD2,TRBV19,NA,TRBJ2-1,TGTGCCAGTAGTATAGTCGGCGGGAGGTACAATGAGCAGTTCTTC,CASSIVGGRYNEQFF
NA,TRBV29-1,NA,TRBJ2-1,TGCAGCGTTGAAGATTTGGGCTATGAGCAGTTCTTC,CSVEDLGYEQFF
TRBD2,TRBV14,NA,TRBJ2-1,TGTGCCAGCAGCCAAGTCAGGTCCTCGACTAGCGGGGGCTTGGAAATAAAATACAATGAGCAGTTCTTC,CASSQVRSSTSGGLEIKYNEQFF
NA,TRBV29-1,NA,TRBJ1-4,TGCAGCGTTGAAAAGGGAACAGCACTCGCAACTAATGAAAAACTGTTTTTT,CSVEKGTALATNEKLFF